This T cell receptor (beta chain) was retrieved from a study of CD8+ T cells in alopecia areata. Overall study context: Treatment comprised oral tofacitinib, 5 to 10 mg twice daily, in treated patients. The study, taken as a whole, reports: It was lesional scalp, especially alopecia totalis/universalis, that showed higher clonality than normal scalp.

As for this clone: Its target is unknown.

As to treatment: oral pan-JAK inhibitor, 5-10 mg twice daily. Lesional scalp punch biopsies and peripheral blood came from alopecia areata patients. cDNA serving as the sequencing template came from extracted, reverse transcribed RNA. Method: immunoSEQ multiplex PCR; TCRdb's copy keeps in-frame clones and lacks some. Among some 95,000 clones listed, roughly 40% were seen once. This CDR3 has 14 amino acids. The germline V gene has CDR1 MNHEY and CDR2 SMNVEV (reference sequence). V was pared by 5 bases and J by 6 bases, with 5 bases of the junction left unmatched. This sequence originates from a human donor with alopecia areata. The chain couples TRBV27 to TRBJ2-1; the match to TRBD1 covers 9 bases. The material was CD8+ T cells sorted from blood, obtained at week 24, from a patient treated with tofacitinib. The CDR3, as DNA: TGTGCCAGCAGTCCCGGGACAGGGATCAATGAGCAGTTCTTC. It yields the protein CASSPGTGINEQFF.